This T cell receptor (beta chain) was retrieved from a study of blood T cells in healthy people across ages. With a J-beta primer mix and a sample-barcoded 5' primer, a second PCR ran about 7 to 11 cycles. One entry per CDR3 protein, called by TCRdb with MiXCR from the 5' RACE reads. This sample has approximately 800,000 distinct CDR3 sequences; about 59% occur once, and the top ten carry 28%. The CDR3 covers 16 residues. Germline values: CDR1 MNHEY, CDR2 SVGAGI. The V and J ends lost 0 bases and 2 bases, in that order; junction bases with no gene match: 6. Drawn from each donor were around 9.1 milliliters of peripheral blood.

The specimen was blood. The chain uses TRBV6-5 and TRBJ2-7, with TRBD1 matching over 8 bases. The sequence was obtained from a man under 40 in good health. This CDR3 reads CASSYSTGGPTYEQYF. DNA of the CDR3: TGTGCCAGCAGTTACTCTACAGGGGGACCCACCTACGAGCAGTACTTC.